This T cell receptor (beta chain) was profiled in a study of shared clonotypes between healthy human individuals. The germline gives CDR1 SNHLY, CDR2 FYNNEI. Between the trimmed V and J ends, which lost 2 bases and 3 bases, there was a span of 9 bases. The CDR3 is 14 residues long. This clone turned up a few times. The same CDR3 is also encoded by other DNA sequences in this sample. The method was immunoSEQ multiplex PCR; TCRdb's version includes in-frame clones alone and lacks a portion of them. Of about 1 million clones listed, about 75% were seen once; the top ten hold approximately 1.5%. The sequenced sample consisted of memory CD4+ T cells sorted from blood. Subset here: CD45RA-negative fraction. The receptor's source is a man aged 18 to 35 in good health. The chain employs TRBV2 and TRBJ2-3, with a possible D match to TRBD2 (6 bases). CDR3 in amino acids: CASSELGGTDTQYF. The CDR3 DNA reads TGTGCCAGCAGTGAACTGGGAGGAACAGATACGCAGTATTTT.